Sequencing of this T cell receptor beta chain was carried out in a study of T-cell memory formation after mild COVID-19. TCRdb called the 5' RACE reads again in MiXCR, with one record for every CDR3 protein. The table shows some 490,000 distinct CDR3 sequences, with 15% to 20% occurring only once. This clonotype has only a few counts. The antigen remains unidentified. Study findings and constraints: There was a balanced CD4/CD8 profile in clones contracting day 15 to 85, and later expanders leaned CD4+. Mainly in CM and EM were contracting CD4+ clones; CD8+ were in EMRA.

V lost 0 bases, J lost 0 bases, and 4 bases lay in between. CDR3 length: 14 amino acids. Germline V gives CDR1 SGDLS, CDR2 YYNGEE. The chain employs TRBV9 and TRBJ1-3, with unresolved D. The receptor comes from an adult woman who had mild COVID-19 (a few samples of this study predate the infection). Cell type and time point are not known. Input material: PBMCs or a T cell subset sorted from them (not recorded which). Here the CDR3 reads CASSVESSGNTIYF. In nucleotides, the CDR3 is TGTGCCAGCAGCGTAGAGTCCTCTGGAAACACCATATATTTT.